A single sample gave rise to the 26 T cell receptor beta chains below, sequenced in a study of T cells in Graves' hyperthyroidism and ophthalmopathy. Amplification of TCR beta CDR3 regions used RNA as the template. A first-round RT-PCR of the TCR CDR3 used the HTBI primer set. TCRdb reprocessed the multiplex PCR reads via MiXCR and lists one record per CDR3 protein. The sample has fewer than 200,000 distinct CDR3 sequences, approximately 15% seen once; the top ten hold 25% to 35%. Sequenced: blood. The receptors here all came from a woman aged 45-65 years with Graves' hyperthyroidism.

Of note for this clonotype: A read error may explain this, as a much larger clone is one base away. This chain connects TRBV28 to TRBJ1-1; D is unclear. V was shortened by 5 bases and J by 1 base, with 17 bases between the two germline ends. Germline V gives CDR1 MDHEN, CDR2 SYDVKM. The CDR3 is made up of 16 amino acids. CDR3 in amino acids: CASSPNTWGANTEAFF. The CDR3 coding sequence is TGTGCCAGCAGTCCTAATACGTGGGGAGCGAACACTGAAGCTTTCTTT.

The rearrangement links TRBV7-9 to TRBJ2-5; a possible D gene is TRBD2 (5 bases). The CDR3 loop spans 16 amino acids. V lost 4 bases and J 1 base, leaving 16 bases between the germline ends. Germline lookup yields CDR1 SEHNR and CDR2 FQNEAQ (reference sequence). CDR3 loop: CASSSSRTLFQETQYF. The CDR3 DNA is TGTGCCAGCAGCTCCTCTAGGACTCTTTTCCAAGAGACCCAGTACTTC.

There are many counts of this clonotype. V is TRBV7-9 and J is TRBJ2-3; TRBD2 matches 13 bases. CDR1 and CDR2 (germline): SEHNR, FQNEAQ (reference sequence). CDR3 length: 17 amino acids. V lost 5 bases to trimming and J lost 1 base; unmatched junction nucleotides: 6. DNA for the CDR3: TGTGCCAGCAGCCTTGGGACTAGCGGGGCCCGCACAGATACGCAGTATTTT. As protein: CASSLGTSGARTDTQYF.

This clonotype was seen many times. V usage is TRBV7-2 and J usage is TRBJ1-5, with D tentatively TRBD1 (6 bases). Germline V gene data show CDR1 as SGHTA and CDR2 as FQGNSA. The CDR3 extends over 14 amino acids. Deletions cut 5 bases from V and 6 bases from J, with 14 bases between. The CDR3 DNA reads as TGTGCCAGCAGCGACCCAGGGGTAGGTCAGCCCCAGCATTTT. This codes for CASSDPGVGQPQHF.

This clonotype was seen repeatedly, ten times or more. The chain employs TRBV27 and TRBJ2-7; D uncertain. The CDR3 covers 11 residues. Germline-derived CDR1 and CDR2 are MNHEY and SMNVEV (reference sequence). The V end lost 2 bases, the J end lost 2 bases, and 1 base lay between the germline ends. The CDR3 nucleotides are TGTGCCAGCAGTTTACCCTACGAGCAGTACTTC. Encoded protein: CASSLPYEQYF.

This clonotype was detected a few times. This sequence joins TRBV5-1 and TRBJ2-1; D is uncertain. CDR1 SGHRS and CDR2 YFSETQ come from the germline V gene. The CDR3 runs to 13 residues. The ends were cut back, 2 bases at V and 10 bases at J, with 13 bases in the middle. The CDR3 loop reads CASSFGLLEEQFF. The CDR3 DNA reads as TGCGCCAGCAGCTTTGGTCTCCTAGAGGAGCAGTTCTTC.

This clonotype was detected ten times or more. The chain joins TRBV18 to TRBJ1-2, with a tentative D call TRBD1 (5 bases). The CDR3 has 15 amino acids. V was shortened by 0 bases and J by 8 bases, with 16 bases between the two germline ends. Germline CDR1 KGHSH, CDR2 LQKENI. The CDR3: CASSPPRGGTGGYTF. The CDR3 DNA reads TGTGCCAGCTCACCACCGAGGGGAGGCACAGGAGGCTACACCTTC.

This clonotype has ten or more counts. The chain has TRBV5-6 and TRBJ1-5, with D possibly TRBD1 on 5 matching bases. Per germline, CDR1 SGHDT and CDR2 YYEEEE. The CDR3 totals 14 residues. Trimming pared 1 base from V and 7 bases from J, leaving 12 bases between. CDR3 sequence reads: CASSLFQGEQPQHF. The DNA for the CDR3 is TGTGCCAGCAGCTTGTTTCAGGGTGAACAGCCCCAGCATTTT.

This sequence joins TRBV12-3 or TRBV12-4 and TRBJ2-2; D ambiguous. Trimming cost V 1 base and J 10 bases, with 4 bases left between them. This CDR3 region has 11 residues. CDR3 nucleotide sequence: TGTGCCAGCAGTTTAGGAGTGGAGCTGTTTTTT. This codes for CASSLGVELFF.

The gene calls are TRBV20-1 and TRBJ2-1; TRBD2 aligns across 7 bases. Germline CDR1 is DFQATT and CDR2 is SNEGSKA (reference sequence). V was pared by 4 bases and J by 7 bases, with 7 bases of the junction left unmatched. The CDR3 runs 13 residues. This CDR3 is CSAIGAGENEQFF. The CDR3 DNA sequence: TGCAGTGCTATTGGGGCGGGGGAAAATGAGCAGTTCTTC.

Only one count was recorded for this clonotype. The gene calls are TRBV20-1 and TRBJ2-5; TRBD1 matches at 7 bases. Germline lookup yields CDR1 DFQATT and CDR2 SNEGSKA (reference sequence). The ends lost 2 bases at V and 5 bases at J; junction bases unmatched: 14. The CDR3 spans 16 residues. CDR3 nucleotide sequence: TGCAGTGCTAGACCTCAGACAGGGCCAGGCGTCGAGACCCAGTACTTC. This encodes CSARPQTGPGVETQYF.

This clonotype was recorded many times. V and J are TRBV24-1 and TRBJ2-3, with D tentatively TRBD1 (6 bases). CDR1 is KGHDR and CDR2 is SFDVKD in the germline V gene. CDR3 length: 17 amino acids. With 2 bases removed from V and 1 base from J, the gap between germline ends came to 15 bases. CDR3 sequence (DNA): TGTGCCACCAGTGATTCGTTAGACAGGCTCGGCACAGATACGCAGTATTTT. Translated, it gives CATSDSLDRLGTDTQYF.

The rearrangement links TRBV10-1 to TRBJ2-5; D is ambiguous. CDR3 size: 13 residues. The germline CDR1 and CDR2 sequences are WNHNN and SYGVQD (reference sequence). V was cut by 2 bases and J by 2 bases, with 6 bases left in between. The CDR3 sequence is CASSETQQETQYF. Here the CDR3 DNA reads TGCGCCAGCAGTGAGACACAACAAGAGACCCAGTACTTC.

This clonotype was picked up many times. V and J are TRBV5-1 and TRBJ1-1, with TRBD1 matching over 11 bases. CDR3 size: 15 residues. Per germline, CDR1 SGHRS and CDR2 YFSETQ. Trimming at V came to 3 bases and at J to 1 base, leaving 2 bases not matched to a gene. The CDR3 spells CASSWDRGRNTEAFF. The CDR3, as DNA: TGCGCCAGCAGCTGGGACAGGGGGAGGAACACTGAAGCTTTCTTT. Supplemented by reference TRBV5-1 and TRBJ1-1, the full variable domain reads KAGVTQTPRYLIKTRGQQVTLSCSPISGHRSVSWYQQTPGQGLQFLFEYFSETQRNKGNFPGRFSGRQFSNSRSEMNVSTLELGDSALYLCASSWDRGRNTEAFFGQGTRLTVV.

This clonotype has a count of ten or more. DNA for the CDR3: TGTGCCAGCAGCCACCTAGCGGGGGGATCTGAGCAGTTCTTC. Translation: CASSHLAGGSEQFF. The genes are TRBV3-1 and TRBJ2-1; 11 bases fit TRBD2. This CDR3 comprises 14 residues. Germline V gene lookup returns CDR1 LGHDT and CDR2 YNNKEL (reference sequence). The J segment lost 9 bases and the V segment lost 3 bases, leaving 4 bases of the junction unmatched.

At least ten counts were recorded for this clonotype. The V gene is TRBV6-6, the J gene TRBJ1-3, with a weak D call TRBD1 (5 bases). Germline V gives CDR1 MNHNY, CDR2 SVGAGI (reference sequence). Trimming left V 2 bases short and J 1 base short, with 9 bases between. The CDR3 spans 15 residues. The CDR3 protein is CASSYARASGNTIYF. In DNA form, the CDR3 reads TGTGCCAGCAGTTACGCCAGGGCGTCTGGAAACACCATATATTTT.

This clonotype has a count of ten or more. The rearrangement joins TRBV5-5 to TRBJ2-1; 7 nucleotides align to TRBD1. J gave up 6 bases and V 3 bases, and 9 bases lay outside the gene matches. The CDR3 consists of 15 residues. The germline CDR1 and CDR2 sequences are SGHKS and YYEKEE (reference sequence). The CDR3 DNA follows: TGTGCCAGCAGCTCGACAGGGCACCGGGCCAATGAGCAGTTCTTC. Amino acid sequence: CASSSTGHRANEQFF.

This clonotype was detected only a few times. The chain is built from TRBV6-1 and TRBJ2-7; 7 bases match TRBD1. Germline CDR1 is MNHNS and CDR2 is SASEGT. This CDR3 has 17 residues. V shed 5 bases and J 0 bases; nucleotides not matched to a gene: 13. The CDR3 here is CASSISSQGVYSYEQYF. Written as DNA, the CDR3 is TGTGCCAGCAGTATCTCCTCGCAGGGGGTTTACTCCTACGAGCAGTACTTC.

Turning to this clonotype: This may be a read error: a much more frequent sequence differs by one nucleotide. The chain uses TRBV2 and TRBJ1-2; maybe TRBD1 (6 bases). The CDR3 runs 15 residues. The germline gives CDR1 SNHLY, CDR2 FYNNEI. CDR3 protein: CASSGSLGAHYGYAF. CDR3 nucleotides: TGTGCCAGCAGTGGGTCTTTGGGGGCGCACTATGGCTACGCCTTC. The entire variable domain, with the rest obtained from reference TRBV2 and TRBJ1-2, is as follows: EPEVTQTPSHQVTQMGQEVILRCVPISNHLYFYWYRQILGQKVEFLVSFYNNEISEKSEIFDDQFSVERPDGSNFTLKIRSTKLEDSAMYFCASSGSLGAHYGYAFGSGTRLTVV.

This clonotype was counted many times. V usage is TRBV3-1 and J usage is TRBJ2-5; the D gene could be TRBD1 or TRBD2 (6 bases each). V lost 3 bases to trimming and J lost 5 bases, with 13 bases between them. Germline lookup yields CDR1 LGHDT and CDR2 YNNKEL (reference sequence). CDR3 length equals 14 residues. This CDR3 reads CASSHSRGQETQYF. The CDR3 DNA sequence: TGTGCCAGCAGCCACTCTCGGGGGCAGGAGACCCAGTACTTC.

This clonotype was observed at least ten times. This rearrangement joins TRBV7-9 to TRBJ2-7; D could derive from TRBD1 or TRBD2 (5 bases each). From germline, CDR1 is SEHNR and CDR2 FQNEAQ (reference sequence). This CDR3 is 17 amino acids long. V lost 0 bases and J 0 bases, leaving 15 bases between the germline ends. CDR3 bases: TGTGCCAGCAGCTTAGCCACCGTCGTGGGGGACTCCTACGAGCAGTACTTC. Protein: CASSLATVVGDSYEQYF. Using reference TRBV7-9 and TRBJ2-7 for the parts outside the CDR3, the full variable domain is DTGVSQNPRHKITKRGQNVTFRCDPISEHNRLYWYRQTLGQGPEFLTYFQNEAQLEKSRLLSDRFSAERPKGSFSTLEIQRTEQGDSAMYLCASSLATVVGDSYEQYFGPGTRLTVT.

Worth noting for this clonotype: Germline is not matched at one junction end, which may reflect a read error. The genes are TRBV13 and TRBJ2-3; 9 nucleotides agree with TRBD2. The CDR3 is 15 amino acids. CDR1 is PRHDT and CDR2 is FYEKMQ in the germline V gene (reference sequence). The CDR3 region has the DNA TGTGCCAGCAGGTTAGGGGCTAGCGGGGCGGATACGCAGTATTTT. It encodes CASRLGASGADTQYF.

CDR3 in amino acids: CASPRRYTEAFF. In nucleotides, the CDR3 is TGCGCCAGCCCAAGACGGTACACTGAAGCTTTCTTT. This sequence joins TRBV10-1 and TRBJ1-1; D ambiguous. With 8 bases removed from V and 3 bases from J, the gap between germline ends came to 10 bases. Germline V CDR1 and CDR2: WNHNN, SYGVQD (reference sequence). CDR3 length equals 12 residues.

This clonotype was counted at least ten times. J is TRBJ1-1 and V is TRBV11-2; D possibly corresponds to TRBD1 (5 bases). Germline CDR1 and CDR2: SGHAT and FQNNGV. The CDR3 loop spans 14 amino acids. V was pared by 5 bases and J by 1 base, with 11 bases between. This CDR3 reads CASSRYRRNTEAFF. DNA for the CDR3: TGTGCCAGCAGCAGATACAGGAGGAACACTGAAGCTTTCTTT.

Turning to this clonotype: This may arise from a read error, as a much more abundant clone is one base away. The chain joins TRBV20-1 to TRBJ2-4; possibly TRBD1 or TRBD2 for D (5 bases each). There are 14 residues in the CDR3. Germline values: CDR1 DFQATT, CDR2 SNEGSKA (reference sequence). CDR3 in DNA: TGCGGTGCTCCTCGGGACGGCCCCAAAAACATTCAGTACTTC. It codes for CGAPRDGPKNIQYF.

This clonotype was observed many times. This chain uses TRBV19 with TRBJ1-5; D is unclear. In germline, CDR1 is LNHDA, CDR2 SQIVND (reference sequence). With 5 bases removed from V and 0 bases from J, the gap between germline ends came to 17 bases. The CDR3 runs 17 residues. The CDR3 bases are TGTGCCAGTAGTCTACGCCCGGTCGGCGGTAGCAATCAGCCCCAGCATTTT. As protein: CASSLRPVGGSNQPQHF.